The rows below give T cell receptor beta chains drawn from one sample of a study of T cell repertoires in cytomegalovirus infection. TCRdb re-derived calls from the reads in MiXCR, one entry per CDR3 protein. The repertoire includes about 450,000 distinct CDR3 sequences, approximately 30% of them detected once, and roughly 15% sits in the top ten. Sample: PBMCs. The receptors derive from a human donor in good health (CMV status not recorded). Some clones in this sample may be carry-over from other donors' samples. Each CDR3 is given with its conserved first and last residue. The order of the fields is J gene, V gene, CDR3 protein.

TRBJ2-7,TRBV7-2,CASGQLGQGSYEQYF
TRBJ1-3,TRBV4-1,CASSWNSGTGLQNTIYF
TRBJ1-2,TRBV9,CASSVAGGDYGYTF
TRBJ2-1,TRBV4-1,CASSQDKAGGPGNEQFF
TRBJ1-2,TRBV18,CASSSGFSYGYTF
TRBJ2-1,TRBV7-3,CASSPKPWHEGGKNNEQFF
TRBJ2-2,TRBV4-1,CASSQDGTRGGELFF
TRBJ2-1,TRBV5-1,CASSGTGTYNEQFF
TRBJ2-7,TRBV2,CASSEKITEQYF
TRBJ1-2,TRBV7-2,CASSSGQFYGYTF
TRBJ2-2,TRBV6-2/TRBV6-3,CASSPGQGVTGELFF
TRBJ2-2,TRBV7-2,CASSHGGLVNTGELFF
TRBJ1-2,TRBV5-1,CASSLADEFYGYTF
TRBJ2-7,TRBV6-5,CASSPFPAGGLQYF
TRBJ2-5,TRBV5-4,CASSLETGAKYQETQYF
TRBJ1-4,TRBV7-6,CASSPTLLAATNEKLFF
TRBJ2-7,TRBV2,CASSEPEVYEQYF
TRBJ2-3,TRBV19,CASSQQGLTDTQYF
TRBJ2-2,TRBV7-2,CASSSGLAGGAGELFF
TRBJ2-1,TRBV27,CASTTRGQGLINEQFF
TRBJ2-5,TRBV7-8,CASETGSKGTQYF
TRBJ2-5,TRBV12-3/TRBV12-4,CASSWTGVGETQYF
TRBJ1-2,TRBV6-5,CASSYQDRNGYTF
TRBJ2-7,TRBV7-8,CASRLGLAGGEQYF
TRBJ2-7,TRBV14,CASSQEWRTSGAYEQYF
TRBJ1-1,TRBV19,CASGGNLNTEAFF
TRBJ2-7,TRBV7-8,CASSLAFGLGEQYF
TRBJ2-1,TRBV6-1,CASRLGLLPQFF
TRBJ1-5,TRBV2,CASSSGLGQPQHF
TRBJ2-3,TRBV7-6,CASSLLADPIKDTQYF
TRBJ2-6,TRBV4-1,CASSQVQGLGSGANVLTF
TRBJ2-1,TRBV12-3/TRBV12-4,CASIAGTAYNEQFF
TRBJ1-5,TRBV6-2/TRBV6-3,CASSYSRGQSNQPQHF
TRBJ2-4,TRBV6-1,CASSDSIAGAVAKNIQYF
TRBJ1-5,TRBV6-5,CASSPDRTSFSNQPQHF
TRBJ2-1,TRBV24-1,CATSDSTRDRAYNEQFF
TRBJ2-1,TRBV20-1,CSARGDRVQFF
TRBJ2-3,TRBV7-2,CASSSGEYTGTDTQYF
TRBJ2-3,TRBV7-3,CASSAGLAGGAGTQYF
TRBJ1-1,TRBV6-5,CASSPQARLTEAFF
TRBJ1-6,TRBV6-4,CASSTGGIPNSPLHF
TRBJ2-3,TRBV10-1,CASSELGQNTDTQYF
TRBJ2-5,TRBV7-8,CASSRGDGEETQYF
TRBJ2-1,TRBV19,CASSTPTGPMAYEQFF
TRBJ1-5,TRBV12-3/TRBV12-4,CASSTTGPRDQPQHF
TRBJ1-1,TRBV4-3,CASIQEGWDTEAFF
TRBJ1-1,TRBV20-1,CSARDVRWVNTEAFF
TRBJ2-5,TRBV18,CASSPWRGTGETQYF
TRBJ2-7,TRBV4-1,CASSQAGGNEQYF
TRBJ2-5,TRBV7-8,CASSNRLQETQYF
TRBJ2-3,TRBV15,CATSRGVVGTDTQYF
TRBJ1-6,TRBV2,CASSEDQGLNSPLHF
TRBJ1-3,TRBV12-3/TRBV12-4,CASSLSQGNSGNTIYF
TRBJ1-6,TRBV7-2,CASSPGTGSYNSPLHF